This entry lists 3 T cell receptor beta chains sequenced from one sample in a study of blood T cells in healthy people across ages. A second PCR of 7 to 11 cycles used a sample-barcoded 5' primer and a J-beta primer mix. Each CDR3 protein gets one entry after TCRdb re-called the 5' RACE reads with MiXCR. Among just over 800,000 distinct CDR3 sequences listed, approximately 65% were seen once. The sequenced sample was blood. These receptors were collected from a man younger than 45 in good health.

This clonotype was detected a few times. This chain links TRBV7-2 with TRBJ1-4; 7 positions agree with TRBD1. CDR3 length: 15 amino acids. Germline loops: CDR1 SGHTA, CDR2 FQGNSA. Trimming took 2 bases from V and 6 from J; bases not matched to a gene: 6. DNA for the CDR3: TGTGCCAGCAGCTTACAGGACAGGAGATATGAAAAACTGTTTTTT. Amino acid sequence: CASSLQDRRYEKLFF.

This sequence joins TRBV4-3 and TRBJ2-1, with D possibly matching TRBD2 (5 bases). Germline V CDR1 and CDR2: LGHNA, YSLEER. The CDR3 consists of 16 residues. Deletions cut 1 base from V and 2 bases from J, with 12 bases between. CDR3 protein: CASSQGGSAPYNEQFF. CDR3 nucleotide sequence: TGCGCCAGCAGCCAAGGCGGGTCTGCCCCCTACAATGAGCAGTTCTTC.

This clonotype was detected a few times. The rearrangement links TRBV12-3 or TRBV12-4 to TRBJ1-2; the D gene is possibly TRBD1 (5 bases). There are 15 residues in the CDR3. Trimming took 6 bases from V and 4 from J, leaving 18 bases between them. The CDR3 loop is CASRPPGPEGYGYTF. The CDR3 DNA is TGTGCCAGCAGGCCACCGGGGCCGGAGGGCTATGGCTACACCTTC.